Sequencing of this T cell receptor beta chain was carried out in a study of human T cells and chemical hapten exposure. About the research overall: 2% DPC was applied to roughly 2 cm by roughly 2 cm of upper inner arm skin for sensitization. Small differences in pooled library volume mainly drove the variation in TCR yields per sample.

Sample time point: patch test 2, 6 weeks after DPC sensitization. Noted treatment: therapeutic diphenylcyclopropenone sensitization with weekly scalp DPC. It was unfractionated whole blood from which total RNA was extracted. The CDR3 contains 17 residues. Trimming pared 1 base from V and 1 base from J, leaving 17 bases between. CDR1 and CDR2 from the germline V gene are DFQATT and SNEGSKA (reference sequence). Study conclusions and caveats: Alopecia affecting every donor means their immune response may not match healthy people's.

Via MiXCR, TCRdb re-called the RACE reads, giving one row per CDR3 protein. Seen here are around 360,000 distinct CDR3 sequences, under 6.5% observed once, and the top ten hold 4.5% to 6%. As concerns this clonotype: Its cognate antigen is unknown.

The V call is TRBV20-1, the J call TRBJ1-5; a weak D match, TRBD1 (5 bases). This clonotype originated in a woman younger than 30 with alopecia areata. Some clones in this sample may be carry-over from other donors' samples. Sequencing was performed on whole blood, taken in connection with sensitization to the hapten diphenylcyclopropenone (DPC). The CDR3 protein is CSARVPGQGGSNQPQHF. The CDR3 nucleotides are TGCAGTGCTAGAGTCCCCGGGCAGGGAGGGAGCAATCAGCCCCAGCATTTT.